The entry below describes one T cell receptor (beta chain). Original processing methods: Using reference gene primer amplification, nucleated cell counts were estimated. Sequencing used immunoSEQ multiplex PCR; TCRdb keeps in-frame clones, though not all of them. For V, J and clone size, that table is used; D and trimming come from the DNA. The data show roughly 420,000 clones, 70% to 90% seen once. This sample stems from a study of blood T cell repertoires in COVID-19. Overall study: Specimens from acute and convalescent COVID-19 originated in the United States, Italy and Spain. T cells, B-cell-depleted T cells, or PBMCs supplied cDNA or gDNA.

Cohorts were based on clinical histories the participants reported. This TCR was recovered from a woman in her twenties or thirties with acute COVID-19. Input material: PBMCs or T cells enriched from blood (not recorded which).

CDR3 nucleotides: TGTGCCAGCAGCGTCGGACAGGGACAACCTTACGCCTACGAGCAGTACTTC. It encodes CASSVGQGQPYAYEQYF. J is TRBJ2-7 and V is TRBV9, with TRBD1 identical over 8 bases. The CDR3 has 17 amino acids. The V gene end was trimmed by 2 bases and the J gene end by 2 bases; junction bases not matched to a gene: 12. Germline loops: CDR1 SGDLS, CDR2 YYNGEE.